The rows below give T cell receptor beta chains drawn from one sample of a study of blood T cell repertoires in COVID-19. The table came from immunoSEQ multiplex PCR; TCRdb's copy has only in-frame clones and leaves some out. The sample records about 400,000 clones, about nine tenths being singletons. The specimen sequenced was peripheral blood. Every receptor here comes from a woman in her thirties with active or convalescent COVID-19. The CDR3 runs from the conserved cysteine through the conserved F or W. The D gene is left open where the match is weak. Some rows have no size entry. The others give once, few or many, or a class for an expanded clone.

len: 15; d_gene: NA; v_gene: TRBV19; abundance: NA; j_gene: TRBJ1-6; CDR3aa: CASRSGDTGNSPLHF; CDR3nt: TGTGCCAGTCGCTCCGGGGACACGGGTAATTCACCCCTCCACTTT
len: 15; d_gene: TRBD2; v_gene: TRBV5-1; abundance: few; j_gene: TRBJ2-7; CDR3aa: CASSLGGTSGTLEYF; CDR3nt: TGCGCCAGCAGCTTGGGCGGGACTAGCGGGACACTTGAGTACTTC
len: 14; d_gene: TRBD1; v_gene: TRBV10-1; abundance: few; j_gene: TRBJ1-2; CDR3aa: CASSKGQGNYGYTF; CDR3nt: TGCGCCAGCAGTAAGGGACAGGGGAACTATGGCTACACCTTC
len: 16; d_gene: TRBD2; v_gene: TRBV14; abundance: NA; j_gene: TRBJ2-5; CDR3aa: CASSRALAGGQETQYF; CDR3nt: TGTGCCAGCAGCCGGGCACTAGCGGGAGGTCAAGAGACCCAGTACTTC
len: 13; d_gene: NA; v_gene: TRBV15; abundance: NA; j_gene: TRBJ1-1; CDR3aa: CATTAGQNTEAFF; CDR3nt: TGTGCCACCACCGCGGGCCAGAACACTGAAGCTTTCTTT
len: 14; d_gene: NA; v_gene: TRBV6-5; abundance: NA; j_gene: TRBJ1-2; CDR3aa: CASSYSEGWYGYTF; CDR3nt: TGTGCCAGCAGTTACTCGGAGGGTTGGTATGGCTACACCTTC
len: 17; d_gene: TRBD2; v_gene: TRBV5-1; abundance: NA; j_gene: TRBJ2-1; CDR3aa: CASSLRTPGLVRYEQFF; CDR3nt: TGCGCCAGCAGCTTGAGAACACCGGGACTAGTAAGGTATGAGCAGTTCTTC
len: 13; d_gene: NA; v_gene: TRBV15; abundance: NA; j_gene: TRBJ2-1; CDR3aa: CATSREQWNEQFF; CDR3nt: TGTGCCACCAGCAGGGAACAGTGGAATGAGCAGTTCTTC
len: 16; d_gene: TRBD1; v_gene: TRBV2; abundance: NA; j_gene: TRBJ1-3; CDR3aa: CASSAEQGARGNTIYF; CDR3nt: TGTGCCAGCAGTGCGGAACAGGGGGCGAGAGGAAACACCATATATTTT
len: 13; d_gene: NA; v_gene: TRBV27; abundance: NA; j_gene: TRBJ1-2; CDR3aa: CASSLNQLYGYTF; CDR3nt: TGTGCCAGCAGTTTAAACCAGTTGTATGGCTACACCTTC